Described below is a single T cell receptor (beta chain) sequence and its context. Its antigen is not known. Germline CDR1 reads SGHNT; CDR2 reads YYREEE (reference sequence). The CDR3 has 11 amino acids. Trimming left V 7 bases short and J 2 bases short, with 6 bases between. The sample comes from a study of T cell responses to AZD1222 COVID-19 vaccine. General study results and limits: Repertoire sampling happened only post peak T cell response. A reported finding is that nearly half of spike-specific TCRs target unmutated variant regions.

The table came from immunoSEQ multiplex PCR; TCRdb's copy has only in-frame clones and leaves some out. The repertoire includes about 55,000 clones, approximately 80% of them detected once, and 4.5% to 5% sits in the top ten. The sample was peripheral blood, taken 28 days after the second AZD1222 dose. The clonotype was recovered from an adult who received the AZD1222 COVID-19 vaccine. The rearrangement joins TRBV5-4 to TRBJ1-1; D is unresolved. In DNA, the CDR3 is TGTGCCAGCCACCTAAACACTGAAGCTTTCTTT. Translated: CASHLNTEAFF.